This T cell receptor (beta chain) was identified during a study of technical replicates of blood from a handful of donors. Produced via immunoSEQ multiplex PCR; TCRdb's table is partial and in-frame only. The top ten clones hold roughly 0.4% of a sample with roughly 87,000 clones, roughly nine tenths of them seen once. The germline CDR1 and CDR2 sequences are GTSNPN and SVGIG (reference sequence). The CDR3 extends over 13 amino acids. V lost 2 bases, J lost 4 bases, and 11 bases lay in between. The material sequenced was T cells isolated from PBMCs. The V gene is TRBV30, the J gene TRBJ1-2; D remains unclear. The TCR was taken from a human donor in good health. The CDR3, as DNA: TGTGCCTGGAGTATGAGGGCTGGCTATGGCTACACCTTC. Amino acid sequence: CAWSMRAGYGYTF.